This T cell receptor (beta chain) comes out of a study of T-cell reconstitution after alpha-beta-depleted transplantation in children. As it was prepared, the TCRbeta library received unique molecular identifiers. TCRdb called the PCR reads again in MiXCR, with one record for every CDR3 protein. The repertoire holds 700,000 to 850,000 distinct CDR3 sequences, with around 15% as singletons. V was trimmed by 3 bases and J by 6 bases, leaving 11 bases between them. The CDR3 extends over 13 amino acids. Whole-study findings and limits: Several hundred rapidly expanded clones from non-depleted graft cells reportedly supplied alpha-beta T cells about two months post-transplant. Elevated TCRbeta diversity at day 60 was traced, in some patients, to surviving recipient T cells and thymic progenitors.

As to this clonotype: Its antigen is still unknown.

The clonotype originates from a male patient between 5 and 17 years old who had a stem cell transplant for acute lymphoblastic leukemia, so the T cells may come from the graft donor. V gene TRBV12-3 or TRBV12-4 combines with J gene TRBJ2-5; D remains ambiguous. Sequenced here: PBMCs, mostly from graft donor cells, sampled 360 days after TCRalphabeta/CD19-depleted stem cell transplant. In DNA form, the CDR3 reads TGTGCCAGCAGTTTTACCCTTCCTAAGACCCAGTACTTC. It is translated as CASSFTLPKTQYF.